The clone carrying this TCR beta chain was detected ten times or more. The sample comes from a study of T cells in Graves' hyperthyroidism and ophthalmopathy. The investigators amplified TCR beta CDR3 regions from RNA transcripts. Researchers ran a first-round RT-PCR on the TCR CDR3 using the HTBI primer set. TCRdb fed the multiplex PCR reads into MiXCR, producing one record per CDR3 protein. The sample includes fewer than 550,000 distinct CDR3 sequences, roughly a quarter of them seen just once. The CDR3 has 16 residues. J gave up 4 bases and V 3 bases, and 7 bases lay outside the gene matches. The specimen sequenced was blood. The sequence was obtained from a woman in her twenties or thirties with Graves' ophthalmopathy. V is TRBV12-3 or TRBV12-4 and J is TRBJ2-5, with 11 bases aligning to TRBD2. The CDR3 reads CASSLGLAGGRETQYF. For the CDR3, the DNA is TGTGCCAGCAGTTTGGGTTTAGCGGGGGGGCGAGAGACCCAGTACTTC.